This T cell receptor (beta chain) was recovered during a study of STAT3 mutations in large granular lymphocyte leukemia. Sequenced by immunoSEQ multiplex PCR; TCRdb stores in-frame clones only, minus some. The data contain around 12,000 clones, 81% of them singletons. V dropped 2 bases and J dropped 7; count of bases not matched to a gene: 5. CDR1 is SGHDT and CDR2 is YYEEEE in the germline V gene. This CDR3 spans 13 amino acids. Study-level points and caveats: Variable sampling intervals and differing treatment regimens complicated linking therapy response to TCR clonal burden changes. Every T-LGLL patient had at least one immunodominant TCRbeta clonotype.

Worth noting for this clone: Its target is unknown.

V is TRBV5-6 and J is TRBJ2-7; TRBD1 matches at 8 bases. Sequencing was carried out using peripheral blood mononuclear cells. The source is a man in his 60s with T-cell large granular lymphocyte leukemia. Some clones in this sample may be carry-over from other donors' samples. DNA for the CDR3: TGTGCCAGCAGCTTCCAGGGGGCGCGGGAGCAGTACTTC. Residues: CASSFQGAREQYF. The complete variable domain, with remaining parts taken from reference TRBV5-6 and TRBJ2-7, reads DAGVTQSPTHLIKTRGQQVTLRCSPKSGHDTVSWYQQALGQGPQFIFQYYEEEERQRGNFPDRFSGHQFPNYSSELNVNALLLGDSALYLCASSFQGAREQYFGPGTRLTVT.